Listed here are 22 T cell receptor beta chains from one sample, sequenced in a study of cytomegalovirus exposure and HLA in healthy donors. The PCR was carried out with 60 Vbeta primers and 13 Jbeta primers. The method was immunoSEQ multiplex PCR; TCRdb's version includes in-frame clones alone and lacks a portion of them. Of some 120,000 clones in the sample, over 60% were seen once. The sequencing sample was made of PBMCs. The origin of the receptors is a human donor in good health.

The chain is built from TRBV5-4 and TRBJ2-7; tentatively, D is TRBD1 (6 bases). CDR3 length equals 12 residues. With 1 base removed from V and 12 bases from J, the gap between germline ends came to 14 bases. CDR1 SGHNT and CDR2 YYREEE come from the germline V gene (reference sequence). The CDR3 nucleotides are TGTGCCAGCAGCTTGCCCGGGACAAGCCCGTACTTC. As protein: CASSLPGTSPYF.

The rearrangement joins TRBV29-1 to TRBJ2-4, with TRBD2 matching 7 bases. The ends lost 6 bases at V and 2 bases at J; junction bases unmatched: 10. Germline V gene lookup returns CDR1 SQVTM and CDR2 ANQGSEA. The CDR3 totals 15 residues. This CDR3 reads CSVSSGALPKNIQYF. CDR3 sequence (DNA): TGCAGCGTCTCAAGCGGGGCTCTTCCCAAAAACATTCAGTACTTC.

The CDR3 spells CASSSGTGEGRELFF. Written as DNA, the CDR3 is TGCGCCAGCAGCTCCGGGACAGGGGAAGGTCGGGAGCTGTTTTTT. This chain connects TRBV5-1 to TRBJ2-2; 10 bases fit TRBD1. There are 15 residues in the CDR3. Germline V CDR1 and CDR2: SGHRS, YFSETQ. V was pared by 3 bases and J by 9 bases, with 8 bases of the junction left unmatched.

The rearrangement uses TRBV6-6 and TRBJ1-5; D perhaps matches TRBD1 (6 bases). V gave up 6 bases and J gave up 5 bases, with 17 bases separating them. CDR1 is MNHNY and CDR2 is SVGAGI in the germline V gene (reference sequence). This CDR3 comprises 15 residues. CDR3 DNA sequence: TGTGCCAGCAGCCCGACGGGGGGGCTGGATCAGCCCCAGCATTTT. Encoded protein: CASSPTGGLDQPQHF.

The chain is built from TRBV29-1 and TRBJ2-1, with D perhaps TRBD1 (5 bases). V lost 7 bases and J lost 6, with 13 bases in between. The CDR3 loop spans 12 amino acids. Looked up from germline, CDR1 is SQVTM and CDR2 is ANQGSEA. The chain's CDR3 is CSGTDNTNEQFF. Written as DNA, the CDR3 is TGCAGCGGAACGGACAACACCAATGAGCAGTTCTTC.

The chain couples TRBV4-2 to TRBJ2-5; D possibly corresponds to TRBD1 (6 bases). This CDR3 comprises 17 residues. The germline V and J ends were trimmed by 4 bases and 4 bases, with 22 bases remaining between them. Germline V lookup: CDR1 LGHNA, CDR2 YNFKEQ. CDR3 residues: CASSRTGRGQFSETQYF. The CDR3 region has the DNA TGTGCCAGCAGCCGAACGGGCAGGGGCCAATTTTCAGAGACCCAGTACTTC.

This chain uses TRBV29-1 with TRBJ1-1; no reliable D call. Trimming pared 4 bases from V and 0 bases from J, leaving 21 bases between. This CDR3 is 17 amino acids long. CDR1 and CDR2 (germline): SQVTM, ANQGSEA. For the CDR3, the DNA is TGCAGCGTTGGAGCGTCCGACGGTTATCGAATGAACACTGAAGCTTTCTTT. Protein sequence: CSVGASDGYRMNTEAFF. Variable domain in full (rest from reference TRBV29-1 and TRBJ1-1): SAVISQKPSRDICQRGTSLTIQCQVDSQVTMMFWYRQQPGQSLTLIATANQGSEATYESGFVIDKFPISRPNLTFSTLTVSNMSPEDSSIYLCSVGASDGYRMNTEAFFGQGTRLTVV.

The V call is TRBV9, the J call TRBJ2-1; TRBD2 agrees at 7 bases. The CDR3 totals 18 residues. Germline loops: CDR1 SGDLS, CDR2 YYNGEE. The V segment lost 0 bases and the J segment 0 bases; nucleotides outside the gene matches: 9. This chain's CDR3 is CASSVGASGYTSYNEQFF. The CDR3 DNA follows: TGTGCCAGCAGCGTAGGTGCTAGCGGCTATACCTCCTACAATGAGCAGTTCTTC.

V usage is TRBV6-1 and J usage is TRBJ1-5; tentatively, D is TRBD1 (6 bases). Germline V gene lookup returns CDR1 MNHNS and CDR2 SASEGT. Trimming left V 6 bases short and J 7 bases short, with 16 bases between. This CDR3 is 14 amino acids long. CDR3 in DNA: TGTGCCAGCAGCCACAGGGTCTCCTGGCAGCCCCAGCATTTT. Protein product: CASSHRVSWQPQHF.

This chain joins TRBV27 and TRBJ2-1; perhaps TRBD1 as D (6 bases). Germline CDR1 MNHEY, CDR2 SMNVEV (reference sequence). The CDR3 spans 12 residues. V was shortened by 5 bases and J by 9 bases, with 11 bases between the two germline ends. This CDR3 is CASSVGGREQFF. The CDR3 DNA reads TGTGCCAGCAGTGTAGGGGGTCGTGAGCAGTTCTTC.

This clone was counted only a few times. The CDR3 coding sequence is TGTGCCAGTAGTATTTCGGGACAGGGTACCACTGAAGCTTTCTTT. It translates to CASSISGQGTTEAFF. The V and J genes are TRBV19 and TRBJ1-1; 9 nucleotides line up with TRBD1. V gave up 3 bases and J gave up 4 bases; unmatched junction bases: 6. The CDR3 sequence is 15 residues long. Germline V gene data show CDR1 as LNHDA and CDR2 as SQIVND (reference sequence).

V and J are TRBV19 and TRBJ1-2, with D perhaps matching TRBD1 (6 bases). Trimming took off 7 bases at V and 0 bases at J, with 18 bases between the two ends. Germline CDR1 and CDR2: LNHDA and SQIVND (reference sequence). The CDR3 covers 16 residues. CDR3 residues: CASTVGQRIANYGYTF. The CDR3 nucleotides are TGTGCCAGTACCGTCGGACAGCGAATAGCTAACTATGGCTACACCTTC.

CDR3 sequence reads: CASGFGTGATNEKLFF. In nucleotides, the CDR3 is TGTGCTAGTGGTTTTGGAACAGGAGCAACTAATGAAAAACTGTTTTTT. The rearrangement joins TRBV12-5 to TRBJ1-4; maybe TRBD1 (5 bases). V was trimmed by 3 bases and J by 0 bases, leaving 11 bases between them. The CDR3 sequence is 16 residues long. The V gene's germline CDR1 is LGHNT and CDR2 FRNRAP.

V gene TRBV2 combines with J gene TRBJ1-3; 7 bases line up with TRBD1. Germline V lookup: CDR1 SNHLY, CDR2 FYNNEI. The V segment lost 6 bases and the J segment 2 bases; nucleotides outside the gene matches: 7. This CDR3 contains 15 residues. The CDR3 loop is CASRTDRVAGNTIYF. CDR3 DNA sequence: TGTGCCAGCAGAACCGACAGGGTTGCTGGAAACACCATATATTTT.

The J gene is TRBJ2-1, the V gene TRBV6-5; TRBD1 agrees at 9 bases. Losses at the gene ends were 7 bases for V and 6 bases for J; bases not matched to a gene: 10. This CDR3 is 15 amino acids long. Germline CDR1 and CDR2: MNHEY and SVGAGI. DNA for the CDR3: TGTGCCAGCACCACAGGGGGCGGCGGGTTCAATGAGCAGTTCTTC. This encodes CASTTGGGGFNEQFF.

The genes are TRBV6-1 and TRBJ1-1, with 8 bases that match TRBD1. CDR3 length: 14 amino acids. In germline, CDR1 is MNHNS, CDR2 SASEGT. Trimming cost V 6 bases and J 0 bases; bases outside gene matches: 3. The CDR3: CASRGTGVNTEAFF. The CDR3 DNA follows: TGTGCCAGCAGGGGGACAGGCGTGAACACTGAAGCTTTCTTT.

The V call is TRBV11-2, the J call TRBJ2-7; TRBD1 matches at 8 bases. This CDR3 region has 14 residues. V shed 1 base and J 6 bases; nucleotides not matched to a gene: 5. The germline V gene has CDR1 SGHAT and CDR2 FQNNGV. As DNA, the CDR3 is TGTGCCAGCAGCTTAGCGGCAGGGGGCGTCGAGCAGTACTTC. Translating it yields CASSLAAGGVEQYF.

This clone was detected only a few times. The chain carries TRBV4-1 and TRBJ2-7; D not certain. V lost 3 bases to trimming and J lost 1 base, with 4 bases between them. The CDR3 contains 12 residues. Germline CDR1 is MGHRA and CDR2 is YSYEKL. DNA for the CDR3: TGCGCCAGCAGCCAGGAGTCCTACGAGCAGTACTTC. Protein product: CASSQESYEQYF.

This clone came up many times. In the same sample, other DNA sequences code for this CDR3. V is TRBV5-8 and J is TRBJ2-1; 7 bases line up with TRBD2. This CDR3 comprises 15 residues. Unmatched junction bases numbered 5, after V lost 1 base and J lost 4 bases. Germline V gene sequence: CDR1 SGHTS, CDR2 YDEGEE. CDR3 in amino acids: CASSLMASGYNEQFF. In DNA, the CDR3 is TGTGCCAGCAGCTTGATGGCTAGCGGATACAATGAGCAGTTCTTC.

This sequence joins TRBV5-1 and TRBJ2-5; TRBD1 aligns across 7 bases. J gave up 2 bases and V 9 bases, and 13 bases lay outside the gene matches. The CDR3 runs 15 residues. Germline CDR1 SGHRS, CDR2 YFSETQ. This chain's CDR3 is CATRPGQTNQETQYF. The CDR3 nucleotides are TGCGCCACCAGACCGGGACAGACTAATCAAGAGACCCAGTACTTC.

This chain uses TRBV4-1 with TRBJ1-5, with D possibly being TRBD1 (6 bases). The germline gives CDR1 MGHRA, CDR2 YSYEKL. The V end was cut by 2 bases, the J end by 7 bases, with 12 bases between. CDR3 length: 14 amino acids. The chain's CDR3 is CASSQPGQLQPQHF. CDR3 DNA sequence: TGCGCCAGCAGCCAACCGGGACAATTACAGCCCCAGCATTTT.

V usage is TRBV2 and J usage is TRBJ1-6, with D hard to call. The CDR3 loop spans 15 amino acids. With 5 bases removed from V and 0 bases from J, the gap between germline ends came to 8 bases. CDR1 is SNHLY, CDR2 FYNNEI, per germline. The CDR3 region is CASSLESSYNSPLHF. The CDR3 DNA sequence: TGTGCCAGCAGTTTGGAGAGCTCCTATAATTCACCCCTCCACTTT.